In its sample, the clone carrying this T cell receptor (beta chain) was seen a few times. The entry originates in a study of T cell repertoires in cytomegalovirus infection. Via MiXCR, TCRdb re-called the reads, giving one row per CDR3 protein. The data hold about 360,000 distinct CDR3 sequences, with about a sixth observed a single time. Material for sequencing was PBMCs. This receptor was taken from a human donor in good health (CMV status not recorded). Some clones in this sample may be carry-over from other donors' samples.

The CDR3 nucleotides are TGTGCCAGCAGCCCGGGGCGGGCCTATGGCTACACCTTC. This sequence encodes CASSPGRAYGYTF. The V and J genes are TRBV7-2 and TRBJ1-2, with D possibly being TRBD1 (5 bases). The germline gives CDR1 SGHTA, CDR2 FQGNSA. There are 13 residues in the CDR3. Between the trimmed V and J ends, which lost 5 bases and 4 bases, there was a span of 11 bases.